This T cell receptor (beta chain) originates from a study of early T cells in non-severe SARS-CoV-2 infection. For the study at large: Chains stayed unpaired after sequencing of bulk RNA from unsorted whole blood. The study, taken as a whole, reports: There was a bias toward anti-spike CD8 responses in VDJdb matching, which missed private and CD4 specificities.

The CDR3 runs to 12 residues. V lost 2 bases and J 8 bases, leaving 7 bases between the germline ends. CDR1 is SGHAT, CDR2 FQNNGV, per germline. Each single cDNA molecule received a unique molecular identifier. Via MiXCR, TCRdb re-called the 5' RACE reads, giving one row per CDR3 protein. The data contain tens of thousands of distinct CDR3 sequences, under 14% of them singletons. This clonotype was seen a few times. Its antigen is unknown. The origin of this receptor is an adult who was a healthcare worker with PCR-confirmed SARS-CoV-2 infection or an uninfected control (not recorded which). The sample taken for sequencing was whole blood. The chain carries TRBV11-2 and TRBJ2-1; D remains unclear. This CDR3 reads CASSLREDEQFF. The CDR3, as DNA: TGTGCCAGCAGCTTAAGGGAAGATGAGCAGTTCTTC.